In this sample, the clone carrying this TCR beta chain turned up many times. Its antigen remains unidentified. This sample is part of a study of Graves' ophthalmopathy and Graves' hyperthyroidism. Study findings and constraints: In separating ophthalmopathy from stable hyperthyroidism, a 13-signature model achieved approximately 91% sensitivity and around 80% specificity. Ophthalmopathy progression predictions by the model showed about 72% specificity and roughly 71% sensitivity.

The CDR3 consists of 14 residues. After removal of 3 bases from V and 2 bases from J, the junction contained 7 bases not matched to a gene. Germline lookup yields CDR1 DFQATT and CDR2 SNEGSKA (reference sequence). Patients were left out if they had other autoimmune diseases, uncontrolled infections, pregnancy or lactation. RNA transcripts were the source from which TCR beta CDR3 regions were amplified. The first-round RT-PCR employed HTBI primers together with the Qiagen OneStep RT-PCR kit. A multiplex PCR was then performed as the second round. TCRdb analysed the multiplex PCR reads with MiXCR anew, one entry per CDR3 protein. Here the sample spans a few hundred thousand distinct CDR3 sequences, less than 45% being singletons.

Sequenced material: peripheral blood or thyroid tissue (not recorded which). The chain recombines TRBV20-1 with TRBJ2-7; 7 nucleotides align to TRBD1. This receptor was identified in an adult man with Graves' hyperthyroidism. The CDR3 bases are TGCAGTGCTAGCAGTGACCAGGGGGCCTACGAGCAGTACTTC. Its protein is CSASSDQGAYEQYF.